This TCR beta chain was found in a study of shared clonotypes between healthy human individuals. Overall study context: The cohort comprised a couple of women and a few men. Their ages spanned 18 to 49 years.

In the case of this clone: The target antigen is unknown. At one of its ends the junction is not consistent with the germline gene, which may arise from a read error.

The study's findings and limits: Sharing of clonotypes among donors was expected to vary with sequencing depth.

Clones were read by immunoSEQ multiplex PCR, and TCRdb kept only the in-frame ones, dropping some. Of about 480,000 clones in the sample, 75% to 85% were seen once. Study donors comprised healthy, HIV-negative adults devoid of recent acute infection or vaccination. Material: PBMCs. This sequence was found in a woman aged 35 to 49 in good health. Some clones in this sample may be carry-over from other donors' samples.

CDR3 protein: CASSLDPQGYSYTF. The DNA of the CDR3 is TGTGCCAGCAGCTTAGACCCGCAAGGCTATAGCTACACCTTC. The chain uses TRBV11-2 and TRBJ1-2; no clear D. There are 14 residues in the CDR3. CDR1 and CDR2 (germline): SGHAT, FQNNGV.